A selection of T cell receptor beta chains follows, all from one sample in a study of OX40 agonist ivuxolimab in advanced cancers. Assay used: immunoSEQ multiplex PCR; TCRdb lists only in-frame clones, some missing. The table includes about 79,000 clones, about 94% detected once. The sample in question was CD4+ or CD8+ T cells sorted from blood, obtained in a trial of the OX40 agonist ivuxolimab. Every receptor here comes from an adult with an advanced solid tumor such as melanoma, head and neck, liver or kidney cancer. The CDR3 runs from the conserved cysteine through the conserved F or W. D genes are given only for firm matches. Rows give clone size only sometimes, using once, few, many, or a class for an expanded clone.

cdr3_nt cdr3_aa clone_size j_call d_call v_call
TGTGCCAGCAGCTCTGTGGGGTACACAGATACGCAGTATTTT CASSSVGYTDTQYF . TRBJ2-3 . TRBV7-3
TGCGCCAGCAGCCAAGATGGGGAGGAGACGGTTTTT CASSQDGEETVF few TRBJ1-4 . TRBV4-1
TGTGCCAGCAGGAGGGCAGGGATAAATGAAAAACTGTTTTTT CASRRAGINEKLFF . TRBJ1-4 . TRBV7-9
TGTGCCAGCGCGTGGGGGACAGGTAATCAGCCCCAGCATTTT CASAWGTGNQPQHF . TRBJ1-5 TRBD1 TRBV25-1
TGTGCCAGCAGCTTAGAGGGGTTCGGCGGCTCCTCTGGGGCCAACGTCCTGACTTTC CASSLEGFGGSSGANVLTF . TRBJ2-6 . TRBV7-9
TGTGCCAGCACCCAAGGGACAGCTAACAATGAGCAGTTCTTC CASTQGTANNEQFF . TRBJ2-1 TRBD1 TRBV28
TGTGCCAGCAGTTTCTTCGGTCTTTCCGGCACAGATACGCAGTATTTT CASSFFGLSGTDTQYF . TRBJ2-3 . TRBV28
TGTGCCAGCAGCCTGGGGGGGGCTGGAAACACCATATATTTT CASSLGGAGNTIYF . TRBJ1-3 . TRBV11-2
TGTGCCAGCAGCTCAGACTACGAGCAGTACTTC CASSSDYEQYF . TRBJ2-7 . TRBV7-9
TGTGCCAGCAGTTCCGGGACAGGGCGTTACGAGCAGTACTTC CASSSGTGRYEQYF . TRBJ2-7 TRBD1 TRBV27
TGTGCCAGTAGTACCAGCCTGGGGGCTGGGGATGGCTACACCTTC CASSTSLGAGDGYTF . TRBJ1-2 . TRBV19
TGCAGCGTCCTCGTAGGGGACCCTAACTCTGGGGCCAACGTCCTGACTTTC CSVLVGDPNSGANVLTF . TRBJ2-6 . TRBV29-1
TGCGCCAGCAGCCAAGGCCCAGGGGAGTGGTACGAGCAGTACTTC CASSQGPGEWYEQYF . TRBJ2-7 . TRBV4-1
TGTGCCAGCAGTCCATTCAACACCGGGGAGCTGTTTTTT CASSPFNTGELFF . TRBJ2-2 . TRBV28
TGTGCCACCCAAAACAGATCCTCCTACGAGCAGTACTTC CATQNRSSYEQYF . TRBJ2-7 . TRBV5-4
TGCGCCAGCAGCCAAGATATCCACGGGGGGCCGTACAATGAGCAGTTCTTC CASSQDIHGGPYNEQFF . TRBJ2-1 . TRBV4-3
TGTGCCAGCAGTGAATCAGGAGGTATGAACACTGAAGCTTTCTTT CASSESGGMNTEAFF . TRBJ1-1 . TRBV25-1
TGTGCCAGCAGTGAATGGCTAGCGGGGGGGCAAGATACGCAGTATTTT CASSEWLAGGQDTQYF . TRBJ2-3 TRBD2 TRBV2
TGCGCCAGCAGCCAAGAGTGGGGGGTGGGTACTGAAGCTTTCTTT CASSQEWGVGTEAFF . TRBJ1-1 . TRBV4-1
TGTGCCAGCAGTTACTGGGGGGGCACTGAAAAACTGTTTTTT CASSYWGGTEKLFF once TRBJ1-4 . TRBV6-6
TGTGCCAGCAGTGATATAGGGGGCTCAATCGGTCAATACTTC CASSDIGGSIGQYF . TRBJ2-7 TRBD1 TRBV6-4
TGTGCCAGCAGCGGGCGACTAGCGGGGGTCGGAGAGACCCAGTACTTC CASSGRLAGVGETQYF . TRBJ2-5 TRBD2 TRBV5-4
TGTGCCAGCAGTTTTTCAGCTAGCATGGGCGAGCAGTACTTC CASSFSASMGEQYF . TRBJ2-7 . TRBV27
TGTGCCAGCAGTGACGAGGTTTCGTACGCCGGGGAGCTGTTTTTT CASSDEVSYAGELFF . TRBJ2-2 . TRBV25-1
TGTGCCAGCAGTCCGCCACTAGCGGGAGTTGAGACCCAGTACTTC CASSPPLAGVETQYF . TRBJ2-5 TRBD2 TRBV28
TGTGCCATCAGTGCGGACAGGTCCTCCTACGAGCAGTACTTC CAISADRSSYEQYF . TRBJ2-7 TRBD1 TRBV10-3
TGTGCCAGCAGCACTAGCACAGATACGCAGTATTTT CASSTSTDTQYF . TRBJ2-3 . TRBV7-9
TGCGCCAGCAGCCAAGGGACAGCCTACGAGCAGTACTTC CASSQGTAYEQYF . TRBJ2-7 TRBD1 TRBV5-1
TGTGCCAGCAGGGACAGGGGGCTGCAAGAGACCCAGTACTTC CASRDRGLQETQYF . TRBJ2-5 TRBD1 TRBV6-5
TGTGCCTGGAGTGGCCTTGAGGGGGGGACTCATAGTTGGTCAGATACGCAGTATTTT CAWSGLEGGTHSWSDTQYF . TRBJ2-3 . TRBV30
TGTGCCAGCAGTTTACGGGTGGTCACCTATGGCTACACCTTC CASSLRVVTYGYTF . TRBJ1-2 . TRBV28
TGCGCCAGCAGCCAAGAAGGGCGACTCCAAGAGACCCAGTACTTC CASSQEGRLQETQYF . TRBJ2-5 . TRBV4-1
TGTGCCAGCAGCGGGATGACAGGGGGCATCCCGGACGAGCAGTACTTC CASSGMTGGIPDEQYF . TRBJ2-7 TRBD1 TRBV4-2
TGCAGCGTTGAGATCGGGGGGGCCGGAGAGACCCAGTACTTC CSVEIGGAGETQYF . TRBJ2-5 TRBD2 TRBV29-1
TGTGCCACCGCGGGGAACCGAAGGGGCAATGAGCAGTTCTTC CATAGNRRGNEQFF . TRBJ2-1 . TRBV27
TGTGCCAGCAGTTTATCGATGGGCGGCAATCAGCCCCAGCATTTT CASSLSMGGNQPQHF . TRBJ1-5 . TRBV27
TGTGCCAGCAGCCCAGGGGTCGCGGGAGGGTCCTACAATGAGCAGTTCTTC CASSPGVAGGSYNEQFF . TRBJ2-1 TRBD2 TRBV7-6